This TCR beta chain was recovered during a study of Graves' ophthalmopathy and Graves' hyperthyroidism. Amplification from RNA transcripts yielded the TCR beta CDR3 regions. RT-PCR was first run with HTBI primers, then multiplex PCR in a second round. Each CDR3 protein gets one entry after TCRdb re-called the multiplex PCR reads with MiXCR. The sample yields about 380,000 distinct CDR3 sequences, just over 15% seen once. Study conclusions and caveats: Classification of ophthalmopathy versus stable hyperthyroidism by a 13-signature model yielded about 88% sensitivity and about 81% specificity.

This clonotype appeared many times. What it binds is unknown. This CDR3 spans 14 amino acids. The V end was cut by 6 bases, the J end by 5 bases, with 16 bases between. Per germline, CDR1 LNHDA and CDR2 SQIVND (reference sequence). Aged 18 to 65, the patients with hyperthyroidism had under 2 months' duration and were newly diagnosed. Other autoimmune diseases, uncontrolled infections, pregnancy or lactation excluded patients from enrollment. The rearrangement joins TRBV19 to TRBJ1-1; D perhaps matches TRBD1 (6 bases). Sequenced input: peripheral blood. This receptor was obtained from a woman between 18 and 29 years old with stable Graves' hyperthyroidism. DNA for the CDR3: TGTGCCAGTAGGGAAAAACAGGGTAGTACTGAAGCTTTCTTT. This encodes CASREKQGSTEAFF.